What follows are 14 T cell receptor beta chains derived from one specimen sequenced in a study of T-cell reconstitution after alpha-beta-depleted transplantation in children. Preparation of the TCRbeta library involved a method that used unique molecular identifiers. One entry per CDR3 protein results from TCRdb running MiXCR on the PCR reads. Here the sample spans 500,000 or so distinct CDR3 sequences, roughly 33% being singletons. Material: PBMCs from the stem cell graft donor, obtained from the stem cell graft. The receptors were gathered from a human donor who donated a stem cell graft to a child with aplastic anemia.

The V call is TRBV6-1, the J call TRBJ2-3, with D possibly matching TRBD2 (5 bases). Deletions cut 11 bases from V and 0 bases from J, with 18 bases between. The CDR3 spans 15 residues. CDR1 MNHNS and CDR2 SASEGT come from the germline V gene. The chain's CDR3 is CASMTSGKSTDTQYF. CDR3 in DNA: TGTGCCTCTATGACCAGCGGCAAGAGCACAGATACGCAGTATTTT.

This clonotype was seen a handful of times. In DNA form, the CDR3 reads TGTGCCAGCAGTCAGGGTCTTTACAATGAGCAGTTCTTC. It is translated as CASSQGLYNEQFF. The chain carries TRBV6-2 or TRBV6-3 and TRBJ2-1; tentatively, D is TRBD1 (5 bases). Germline CDR1 and CDR2: MNHEY and SVGEGT. Trimming shortened V by 5 bases and J by 4 bases, and 9 bases separated the two germline ends. The CDR3 has 13 amino acids.

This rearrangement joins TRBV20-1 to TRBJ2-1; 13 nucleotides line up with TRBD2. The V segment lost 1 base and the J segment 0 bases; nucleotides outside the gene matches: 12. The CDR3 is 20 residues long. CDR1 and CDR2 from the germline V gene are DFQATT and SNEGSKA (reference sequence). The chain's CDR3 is CSARATAGTSGITSYNEQFF. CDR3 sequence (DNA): TGCAGTGCTAGAGCAACGGCCGGGACTAGCGGGATTACCTCCTACAATGAGCAGTTCTTC.

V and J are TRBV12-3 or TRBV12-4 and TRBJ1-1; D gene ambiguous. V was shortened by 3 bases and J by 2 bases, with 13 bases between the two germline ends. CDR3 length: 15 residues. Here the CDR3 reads CASSFLDGVNTEAFF. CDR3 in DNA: TGTGCCAGCAGTTTCTTGGACGGCGTAAACACTGAAGCTTTCTTT.

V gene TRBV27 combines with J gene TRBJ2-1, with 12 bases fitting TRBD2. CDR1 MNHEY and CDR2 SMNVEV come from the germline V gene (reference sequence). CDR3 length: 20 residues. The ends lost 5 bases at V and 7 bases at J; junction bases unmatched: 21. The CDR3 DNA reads TGTGCCAGCAGTCTTAGGTCTAGCGGGAGGGCCGCTCCTTCGCGAAATGAGCAGTTCTTC. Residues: CASSLRSSGRAAPSRNEQFF.

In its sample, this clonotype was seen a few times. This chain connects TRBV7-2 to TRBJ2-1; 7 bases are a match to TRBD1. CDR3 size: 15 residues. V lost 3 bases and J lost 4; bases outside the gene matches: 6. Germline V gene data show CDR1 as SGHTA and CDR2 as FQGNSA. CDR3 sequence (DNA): TGTGCCAGCAGCTTCCGGGACAGCCAGTACAATGAGCAGTTCTTC. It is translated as CASSFRDSQYNEQFF.

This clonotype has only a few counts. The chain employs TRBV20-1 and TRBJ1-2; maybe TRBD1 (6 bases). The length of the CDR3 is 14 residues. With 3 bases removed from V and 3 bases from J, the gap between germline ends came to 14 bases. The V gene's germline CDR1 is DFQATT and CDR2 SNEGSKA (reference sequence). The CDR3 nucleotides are TGCAGTGCTAGCGGGGGCAGCAGGGACTATGGCTACACCTTC. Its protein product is CSASGGSRDYGYTF.

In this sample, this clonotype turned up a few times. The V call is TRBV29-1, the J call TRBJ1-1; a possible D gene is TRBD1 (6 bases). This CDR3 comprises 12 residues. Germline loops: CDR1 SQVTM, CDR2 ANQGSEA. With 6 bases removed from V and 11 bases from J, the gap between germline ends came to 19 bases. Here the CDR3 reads CSVTTGPSAAFF. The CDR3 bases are TGCAGCGTGACAACAGGGCCCTCGGCCGCTTTCTTT.

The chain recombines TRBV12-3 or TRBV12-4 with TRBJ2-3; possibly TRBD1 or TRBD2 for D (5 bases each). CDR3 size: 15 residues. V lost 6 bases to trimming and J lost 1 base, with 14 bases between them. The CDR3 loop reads CASSLDGARTDTQYF. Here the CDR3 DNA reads TGTGCCAGCAGCTTGGACGGGGCACGCACAGATACGCAGTATTTT.

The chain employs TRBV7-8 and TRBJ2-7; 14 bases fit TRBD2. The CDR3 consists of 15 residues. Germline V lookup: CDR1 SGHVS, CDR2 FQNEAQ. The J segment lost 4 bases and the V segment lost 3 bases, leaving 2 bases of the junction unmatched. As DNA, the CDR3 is TGTGCCAGCAGCTTTGGGACTAGCGGGAGTTACGAGCAGTACTTC. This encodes CASSFGTSGSYEQYF.

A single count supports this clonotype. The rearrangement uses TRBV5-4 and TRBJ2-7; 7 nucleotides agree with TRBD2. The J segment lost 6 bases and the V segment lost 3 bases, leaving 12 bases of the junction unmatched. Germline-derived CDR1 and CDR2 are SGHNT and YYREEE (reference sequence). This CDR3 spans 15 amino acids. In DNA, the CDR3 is TGTGCCAGCAGCTCGAATGGACTAGTCCCCCCCGAGCAGTACGTC. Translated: CASSSNGLVPPEQYV.

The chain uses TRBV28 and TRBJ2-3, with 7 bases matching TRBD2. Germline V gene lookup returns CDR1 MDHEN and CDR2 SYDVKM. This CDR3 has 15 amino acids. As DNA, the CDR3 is TGTGGGGTTAGAAGTTCGCGGGAGAGCACAGATACGCAGTATTTT. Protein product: CGVRSSRESTDTQYF.

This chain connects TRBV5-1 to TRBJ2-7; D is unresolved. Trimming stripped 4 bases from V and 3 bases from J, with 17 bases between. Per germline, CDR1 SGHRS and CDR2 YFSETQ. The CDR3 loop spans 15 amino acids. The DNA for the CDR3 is TGCGCCAGCAGCCCCGGTCGCGGTATGGACTACGAGCAGTACGTC. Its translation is CASSPGRGMDYEQYV.

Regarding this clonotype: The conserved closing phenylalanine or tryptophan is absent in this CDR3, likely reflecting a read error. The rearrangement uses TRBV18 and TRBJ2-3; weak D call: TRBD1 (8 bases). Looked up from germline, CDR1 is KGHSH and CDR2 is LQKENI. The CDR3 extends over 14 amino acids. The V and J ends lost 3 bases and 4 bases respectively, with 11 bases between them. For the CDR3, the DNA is TGTGCCAGCTCACCCACAGGGGGGGCAGATACGCAGTATTCT. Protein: CASSPTGGADTQYS.